This TCR beta chain was retrieved from a study of blood T cell repertoires in COVID-19. Study overall: Sources were T cells, B-cell-depleted T cells, or PBMCs; the material itself was cDNA or gDNA.

The ends lost 4 bases at V and 6 bases at J; junction bases unmatched: 12. This CDR3 spans 18 amino acids. Germline assignment: CDR1 SGHVS and CDR2 FQNEAQ. Patients from Seattle were sampled longitudinally, starting during active infection. As originally analysed: Nucleated cell number was recorded as an estimate derived from reference gene primer amplification. Sequencing was performed with immunoSEQ multiplex PCR; in TCRdb, only in-frame clones are kept and a portion is missing. V and J calls and clone size are those listed in that table; D and trimming were worked out from the DNA. The data show fewer than 400,000 clones, roughly 90% seen once.

V and J are TRBV7-8 and TRBJ2-4; TRBD2 matches 13 bases. The sample was peripheral blood. This sequence was found in a woman in her 30s with COVID-19, enrolled during active disease. The CDR3 DNA sequence: TGTGCCAGCAGCTCGAGGACTAGCGGGAGTGGGGTCGGAAACATTCAGTACTTC. Translation gives CASSSRTSGSGVGNIQYF. The full variable domain, rest sourced from reference TRBV7-8 and TRBJ2-4, is GAGVSQSPRYKVAKRGQDVALRCDPISGHVSLFWYQQALGQGPEFLTYFQNEAQLDKSGLPSDRFFAERPEGSVSTLKIQRTQQEDSAVYLCASSSRTSGSGVGNIQYFGAGTRLSVL.